This is a list of T cell receptor beta chains from one sample in a study of shared T cell receptors in the human thymus. Profiling relied on immunoSEQ multiplex PCR, and the TCRdb table lists in-frame clones only, not all of them. The top ten hold roughly 0.02% of the sample, which has hundreds of thousands of clones, roughly 94% seen once. The sample comprised thymocytes. These receptors all stem from a human donor. CDR3s include the opening cysteine and the closing phenylalanine or tryptophan. Each record gives: J gene, V gene, D gene, clone size, CDR3 protein, CDR3 DNA. The D gene is left open where the match is weak. For some rows the clone size is stated as once, few or many, or as a class when expanded; others skip it.

J: TRBJ1-3; V: TRBV28; D: -; size: -; CDR3: CASSFLSGNTIYF; DNA: TGTGCCAGCAGTTTCCTCTCTGGAAACACCATATATTTT
J: TRBJ2-3; V: TRBV7-7; D: TRBD2; size: -; CDR3: CASSSGRGDTQYF; DNA: TGTGCCAGCAGCAGCGGGAGGGGGGATACGCAGTATTTT
J: TRBJ1-5; V: TRBV27; D: TRBD1; size: -; CDR3: CASRDRWGGQPQHF; DNA: TGTGCCAGCAGGGACAGGTGGGGCGGTCAGCCCCAGCATTTT
J: TRBJ1-2; V: TRBV18; D: -; size: -; CDR3: CASSPTTEANYGYTF; DNA: TGTGCCAGCTCACCAACGACGGAAGCTAACTATGGCTACACCTTC
J: TRBJ1-4; V: TRBV28; D: -; size: -; CDR3: CASTQGTAGKLFF; DNA: TGTGCCAGCACTCAAGGGACCGCCGGAAAACTGTTTTTT
J: TRBJ2-1; V: TRBV18; D: TRBD2; size: -; CDR3: CASSPGTRSFIEQFF; DNA: TGTGCCAGCTCACCGGGGACTAGATCTTTCATTGAGCAGTTCTTC
J: TRBJ1-2; V: TRBV9; D: -; size: -; CDR3: CASSPDGGNYGYTF; DNA: TGTGCCAGCAGCCCAGATGGGGGAAACTATGGCTACACCTTC
J: TRBJ2-1; V: TRBV7-6; D: TRBD1; size: -; CDR3: CASSRDRGASNEQFF; DNA: TGTGCCAGCAGCCGGGACAGGGGGGCATCGAATGAGCAGTTCTTC
J: TRBJ2-1; V: TRBV6-1; D: -; size: -; CDR3: CASSPWGRYNEQFF; DNA: TGTGCCAGCAGCCCTTGGGGTCGATACAATGAGCAGTTCTTC
J: TRBJ1-2; V: TRBV21-1; D: -; size: -; CDR3: CASSKGQDRADGYTF; DNA: TGTGCCAGCAGCAAAGGTCAGGACAGGGCAGATGGCTACACCTTC
J: TRBJ2-7; V: TRBV6-1; D: -; size: -; CDR3: CASSEKGALSYEQYF; DNA: TGTGCCAGCAGTGAAAAAGGAGCACTCTCCTACGAGCAGTACTTC
J: TRBJ1-1; V: TRBV6-5; D: -; size: -; CDR3: CASSYTNTEAFF; DNA: TGTGCCAGCAGTTACACAAACACTGAAGCTTTCTTT
J: TRBJ2-5; V: TRBV11-2; D: -; size: -; CDR3: CASSLVPSGGDETQYF; DNA: TGTGCCAGCAGCTTGGTGCCTTCGGGGGGCGATGAGACCCAGTACTTC
J: TRBJ2-7; V: TRBV6-5; D: TRBD2; size: -; CDR3: CASSRLAGGYEQYF; DNA: TGTGCCAGCAGTCGACTAGCGGGAGGGTACGAGCAGTACTTC
J: TRBJ2-7; V: TRBV29-1; D: TRBD1; size: once; CDR3: CSVPGGYEQYF; DNA: TGCAGCGTCCCAGGGGGTTACGAGCAGTACTTC
J: TRBJ2-2; V: TRBV28; D: -; size: -; CDR3: CASTGTRHTGELFF; DNA: TGTGCCAGCACGGGAACGAGACACACCGGGGAGCTGTTTTTT
J: TRBJ2-1; V: TRBV5-1; D: TRBD2; size: -; CDR3: CASSGGGGLALVDNEQFF; DNA: TGCGCCAGCAGCGGGGGAGGGGGACTAGCGTTGGTCGACAATGAGCAGTTCTTC
J: TRBJ2-1; V: TRBV19; D: TRBD2; size: -; CDR3: CASSPGLVLNEQFF; DNA: TGTGCCAGTAGTCCCGGACTAGTTTTGAATGAGCAGTTCTTC
J: TRBJ2-7; V: TRBV19; D: -; size: -; CDR3: CASSISALGAYQYF; DNA: TGTGCCAGTAGTATTTCGGCGCTGGGGGCGTACCAGTACTTC
J: TRBJ2-7; V: TRBV7-9; D: TRBD2; size: -; CDR3: CASSLGREGTYEQYF; DNA: TGTGCCAGCAGCTTGGGACGGGAGGGGACCTACGAGCAGTACTTC